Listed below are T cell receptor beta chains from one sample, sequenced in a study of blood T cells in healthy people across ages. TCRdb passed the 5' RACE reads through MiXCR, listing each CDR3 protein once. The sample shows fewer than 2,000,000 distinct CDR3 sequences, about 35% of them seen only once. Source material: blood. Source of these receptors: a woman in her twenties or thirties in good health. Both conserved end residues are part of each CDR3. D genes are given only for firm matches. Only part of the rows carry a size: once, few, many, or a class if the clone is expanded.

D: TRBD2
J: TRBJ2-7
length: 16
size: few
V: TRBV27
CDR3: CASSETGLAGSYEQYF

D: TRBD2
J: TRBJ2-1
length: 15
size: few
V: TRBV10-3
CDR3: CAISGTSGGSGEQFF

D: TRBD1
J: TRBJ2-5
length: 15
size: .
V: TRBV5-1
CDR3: CASSLGQGAAETQYF

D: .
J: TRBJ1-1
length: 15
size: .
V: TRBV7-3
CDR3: CASSLGLWGTTEAFF

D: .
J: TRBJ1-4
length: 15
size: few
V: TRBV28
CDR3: CASQSPGGTNEKLFF

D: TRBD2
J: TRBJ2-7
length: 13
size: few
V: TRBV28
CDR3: CASYSGSFYEQYF

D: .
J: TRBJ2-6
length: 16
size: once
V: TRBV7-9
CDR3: CASSSRIRVGANVLTF

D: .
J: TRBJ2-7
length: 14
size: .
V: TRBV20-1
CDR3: CSASREIGDYEQYF

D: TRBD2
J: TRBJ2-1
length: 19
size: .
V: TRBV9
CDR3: CASSDTTGTSESSYNEQFF

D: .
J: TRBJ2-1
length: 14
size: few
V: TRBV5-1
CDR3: CASSPGPQRNEQFF

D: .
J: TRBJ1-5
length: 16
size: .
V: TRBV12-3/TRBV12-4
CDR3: CASNQQGGTFNQPQHF